Listed below are T cell receptor beta chains from one sample, sequenced in a study of T cells after yellow fever vaccination. TCRdb ran MiXCR on the 5' RACE reads and lists one entry per CDR3 protein. This table has under 350,000 distinct CDR3 sequences, approximately 4% appearing once. The sequenced sample was PBMCs, obtained 5 days after the yellow fever booster vaccination. Source of these receptors: a young man who received the YFV17D yellow fever vaccine. CDR3s include the opening cysteine and the closing phenylalanine or tryptophan. The D gene is left open where the match is weak. Some rows mark clone size as missing; the rest say once, few, many or name a class of expanded clone.

TGCGCCAGCAGCGCCAATCGGGAGACCCAGTACTTC | CASSANRETQYF | TRBJ2-5 | . | TRBV5-1 | few
TGCAGTGCTAGAGCATCAATCACTTATAGCGGGGGTGGGAATACGCAGTATTTT | CSARASITYSGGGNTQYF | TRBJ2-3 | TRBD2 | TRBV20-1 | .
TGTGCCAGCACCATTACAGGGTTCGGAAACACCATATATTTT | CASTITGFGNTIYF | TRBJ1-3 | . | TRBV28 | few
TGCGCCTGCAGATTGTCAGGCTGGGGGCAGTTGTTC | CACRLSGWGQLF | TRBJ2-1 | . | TRBV5-1 | .
TGCGCCAGCAGCTGGGACAGTAGTGCTTACGAGCAGTACTTC | CASSWDSSAYEQYF | TRBJ2-7 | TRBD1 | TRBV4-1 | many
TGTGCCAGCAGCTTATTCGCCGTCCGGGCAGGACACACCGGGGAGCTGTTTTTT | CASSLFAVRAGHTGELFF | TRBJ2-2 | . | TRBV11-2 | .
TGTGCCAGCAGCTTACAGCCGGGTTCACCCCTCCACTTT | CASSLQPGSPLHF | TRBJ1-6 | . | TRBV7-2 | few
TGCGCCAGCAGCCAAGATATTAACTCCCCGGGGCGCACCGGGGAGCTGTTTTTT | CASSQDINSPGRTGELFF | TRBJ2-2 | . | TRBV4-1 | .
TGTGCCAGCACGCCCGGACAGGGGGCTGGAGATACGCAGTATTTT | CASTPGQGAGDTQYF | TRBJ2-3 | TRBD1 | TRBV27 | few
TGTGCCAGCAGTTCTCGGGGGGGCCCCGGGGAGCTGTTTTTT | CASSSRGGPGELFF | TRBJ2-2 | TRBD2 | TRBV6-6 | many
TGTGCCAGCAGCGCGGGACGGAATAATTCACCCCTCCACTTT | CASSAGRNNSPLHF | TRBJ1-6 | . | TRBV7-2 | .
TGTGCCAGCAGCTTAACGGGACAGGGTCGCGGGGAGCTGTTTTTT | CASSLTGQGRGELFF | TRBJ2-2 | TRBD1 | TRBV7-3 | few
TGTGCCAGCAGCCCCTACATAGCCGATGAGCAGTTCTTC | CASSPYIADEQFF | TRBJ2-1 | . | TRBV28 | .
TGTGCCAGCAGCGCAGGGAGCGGGGGGACCACAGATACGCAGTATTTT | CASSAGSGGTTDTQYF | TRBJ2-3 | TRBD2 | TRBV11-3 | .
TGTGCCAGCAGCTTCACCGGGGGGGATGAGCAGTTCTTC | CASSFTGGDEQFF | TRBJ2-1 | TRBD2 | TRBV7-9 | many
TGTGCCAGTAGTTTCGCGGGGACCCCAGAGACCCAGTACTTC | CASSFAGTPETQYF | TRBJ2-5 | . | TRBV19 | .
TGTGCCTGGAGTGTACCGGCACCCGGAGCCGAAGCTTTCTTT | CAWSVPAPGAEAFF | TRBJ1-1 | . | TRBV30 | few
TGTGCCACCAGCAGCCTCGTTGAGTACGAGCAGTACTTC | CATSSLVEYEQYF | TRBJ2-7 | . | TRBV15 | few
TGTGCCAGCAGCCGACGGGGAACCTCCTACGAGCAGTACTTC | CASSRRGTSYEQYF | TRBJ2-7 | . | TRBV6-1 | few
TGTGCCAGCACCACGACAGGTTACAATGAGCAGTTCTTC | CASTTTGYNEQFF | TRBJ2-1 | . | TRBV6-2/TRBV6-3 | few
TGTGCCAGCAGCTTACAGCGGGGTCAAGAGACCCAGTACTTC | CASSLQRGQETQYF | TRBJ2-5 | TRBD2 | TRBV7-2 | many
TGTGCCAGCAGCTCCTGGGGGGACTCCTACAATGAGCAGTTCTTC | CASSSWGDSYNEQFF | TRBJ2-1 | . | TRBV7-3 | few
TGTGCCAGCAGCTTAGCGCCGGCAGGGTGGAGTGAAAAACTGTTTTTT | CASSLAPAGWSEKLFF | TRBJ1-4 | . | TRBV7-8 | many
TGTGCCAGCAGCTTTCAGGGCAGCCACTATGGCTACACCTTC | CASSFQGSHYGYTF | TRBJ1-2 | . | TRBV7-9 | many
TGCGCCAGCAGCCCGTTATACAGGGGGCCTCAGCCCCAGCATTTT | CASSPLYRGPQPQHF | TRBJ1-5 | TRBD1 | TRBV4-1 | few
TGCGCCAGCAGCCAAGGGGCCGGAACGGTCCAGCCCCAGCATTTT | CASSQGAGTVQPQHF | TRBJ1-5 | . | TRBV4-1 | .
TGTGCCAGCAGTTACAGGGGGGGCACTGAAGCTTTCTTT | CASSYRGGTEAFF | TRBJ1-1 | . | TRBV6-5 | many
TGTGCCAGCAGTTTAAGCGGGACAGTCTATGGCTACACCTTC | CASSLSGTVYGYTF | TRBJ1-2 | TRBD1 | TRBV27 | few
TGCAGTGCTAGAGATTCCGGGGCAGGGACCTACAATGAGCAGTTCTTC | CSARDSGAGTYNEQFF | TRBJ2-1 | . | TRBV20-1 | .
TGTGCCAGCAGTTCAGGGACGGAGTACCTGAGTGGCGCAAAGTATTTT | CASSSGTEYLSGAKYF | TRBJ2-3 | . | TRBV6-5 | .
TGTGCCAGTCTCAACAGGGCGGGTATAGCCGGGGAGCTGTTTTTT | CASLNRAGIAGELFF | TRBJ2-2 | . | TRBV11-2 | .
TGTGCCAGCTCACCACCTTCTATACAAGAGACCCAGTACTTC | CASSPPSIQETQYF | TRBJ2-5 | . | TRBV18 | many
TGCGCCAGCAGCCCTTTCGGACAGGGTAGTTCACCCCTCCACTTT | CASSPFGQGSSPLHF | TRBJ1-6 | TRBD1 | TRBV4-1 | .
TGCAGCGTTGACGGGTTCTTGCGGAGAGAAACCCAAGAGACCCAGTACTTC | CSVDGFLRRETQETQYF | TRBJ2-5 | . | TRBV29-1 | many
TGCGCCAGCAGCTTGGACAGGGGTCCCACAGATACGCAGTATTTT | CASSLDRGPTDTQYF | TRBJ2-3 | TRBD1 | TRBV5-1 | many
TGTGCCAGCGGGCAGGGTAGAGGGTCACCCCTCCACTTT | CASGQGRGSPLHF | TRBJ1-6 | . | TRBV6-5 | few
TGCGCCAGCAGCTTGGGTGTCCTCTCCTACAATGAGCAGTTCTTC | CASSLGVLSYNEQFF | TRBJ2-1 | . | TRBV5-1 | .
TGTGCCAGCAGCTTAGCCTATGGGGGGGCTAACCGGGAGCAGTACTTC | CASSLAYGGANREQYF | TRBJ2-7 | . | TRBV7-9 | few
TGTGCCAGCAGCTTAAACGGCCAGGGGAATAATTCACCCCTCCACTTT | CASSLNGQGNNSPLHF | TRBJ1-6 | . | TRBV7-3 | few
TGTGCCAGCAGTCCTTCGACAGGGAAAAACATTCAGTACTTC | CASSPSTGKNIQYF | TRBJ2-4 | TRBD1 | TRBV28 | many
TGTGCCAGCAGCTTGGGGGGCCTGGGGGAGCATGGCTACACCTTC | CASSLGGLGEHGYTF | TRBJ1-2 | . | TRBV5-5 | .
TGCGCCAGCAGCCAAGGATCCGGGACACACATGAACACTGAAGCTTTCTTT | CASSQGSGTHMNTEAFF | TRBJ1-1 | . | TRBV4-3 | .
TGCGCCAGCAGCTTGGTACAGGGGGCCTACAATGAGCAGTTCTTC | CASSLVQGAYNEQFF | TRBJ2-1 | TRBD1 | TRBV5-1 | few
TGTGCCAGCAGCTCCCCCGGGGTACCGACCCAGTACTTC | CASSSPGVPTQYF | TRBJ2-5 | . | TRBV12-3/TRBV12-4 | many
TGTGCCAGCGAGTCAAGACGTCCCGGGGAGCAGTACTTC | CASESRRPGEQYF | TRBJ2-7 | . | TRBV28 | few
TGTGCCAGCAGCCACTGGGGGGCTGGGGCCAACGTCCTGACTTTC | CASSHWGAGANVLTF | TRBJ2-6 | . | TRBV4-2 | few
TGTGCCAGCAGCGAACTCCGGACAGGGTCCACCGGGGAGCTGTTTTTT | CASSELRTGSTGELFF | TRBJ2-2 | TRBD1 | TRBV7-9 | few
TGTGCCAGCAGTTCAGGGGAAACTAATGAAAAACTGTTTTTT | CASSSGETNEKLFF | TRBJ1-4 | . | TRBV28 | .
TGTGCCAGCAGCTCCCCCGGGACAGGATCTGACTACACCTTC | CASSSPGTGSDYTF | TRBJ1-2 | TRBD1 | TRBV5-6 | .
TGTGCCAGCTCATCGGGACAGAATCAGCCCCAGCATTTT | CASSSGQNQPQHF | TRBJ1-5 | TRBD1 | TRBV18 | few
TGTGCCAGCATGGCCCTAGCGAAGCCAGATACGCAGTATTTT | CASMALAKPDTQYF | TRBJ2-3 | . | TRBV27 | many
TGTGCCAGCAGCGTATCAGTGACGAGGAGCGGCGGCTACACCTTC | CASSVSVTRSGGYTF | TRBJ1-2 | . | TRBV9 | many
TGTGCCAGCAGCTCTGACGCAAGCTATGGCTACACCTTC | CASSSDASYGYTF | TRBJ1-2 | . | TRBV7-9 | few
TGCAGTGCTAGTATTAGAGTCGGCGGGGAGCTGTTTTTT | CSASIRVGGELFF | TRBJ2-2 | . | TRBV20-1 | .
TGTGCCACCCGTGGAACCGCTCGGAATGAGCAGTTCTTC | CATRGTARNEQFF | TRBJ2-1 | . | TRBV19 | .
TGCGCCAGCAGCCTTACAGGGGGTTATGGCGGGGAGCTGTTTTTT | CASSLTGGYGGELFF | TRBJ2-2 | TRBD1 | TRBV4-3 | many
TGTGCCAGCAGGCCGGGACAGGCGACAGATACGCAGTATTTT | CASRPGQATDTQYF | TRBJ2-3 | TRBD1 | TRBV7-3 | few
TGTGCCAGCAGCTTAGGGACAGGGGGCGATGAAAAACTGTTTTTT | CASSLGTGGDEKLFF | TRBJ1-4 | TRBD1 | TRBV12-3/TRBV12-4 | many
TGTGCTAGCAGCCCAGACCGAAGGGGCACTAGCTCTGGGGCCAACGTCCTGACTTTC | CASSPDRRGTSSGANVLTF | TRBJ2-6 | . | TRBV7-7 | .
TGTGCCAGCAGCTTAAACAGCGGGGACATTCAGTACTTC | CASSLNSGDIQYF | TRBJ2-4 | TRBD2 | TRBV7-2 | many